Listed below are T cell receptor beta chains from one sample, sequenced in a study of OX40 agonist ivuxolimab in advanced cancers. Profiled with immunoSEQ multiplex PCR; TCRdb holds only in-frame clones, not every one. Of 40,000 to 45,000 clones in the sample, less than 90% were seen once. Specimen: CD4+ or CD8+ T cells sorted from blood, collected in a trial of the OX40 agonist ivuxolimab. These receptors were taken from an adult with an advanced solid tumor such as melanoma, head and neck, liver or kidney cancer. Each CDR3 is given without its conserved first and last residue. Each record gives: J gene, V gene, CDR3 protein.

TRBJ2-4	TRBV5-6	ASSGIPGGGGNNIQY
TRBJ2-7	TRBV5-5	ASSLLLTYEQY
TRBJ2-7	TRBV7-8	ASSLYSHEQY
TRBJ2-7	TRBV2	ATLDRYEQY
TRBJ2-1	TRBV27	ASSLGNRVEQF
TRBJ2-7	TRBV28	ASSFWREAYEQY
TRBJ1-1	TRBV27	ASSLVQGASTEAF
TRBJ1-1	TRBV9	ASSDPPGGSTEAF
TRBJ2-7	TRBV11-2	ASSLVGNYEQY
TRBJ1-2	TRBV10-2	ATVAEGVSLGYT
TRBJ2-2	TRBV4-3	ASSQDGFNTGELF
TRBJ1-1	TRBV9	ASSVGGRGNTEAF
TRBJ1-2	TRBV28	ASNLDREVGGYT
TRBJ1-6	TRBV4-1	ASSQDQGYSPLH
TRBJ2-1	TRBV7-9	ASSLLGLPENEQF
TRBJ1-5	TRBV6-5	ASSGRQGVQPQH
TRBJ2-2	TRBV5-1	ASSLVGRTGELF
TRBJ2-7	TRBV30	AWSVGTGTYEQY
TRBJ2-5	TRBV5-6	ASSLSEETQY
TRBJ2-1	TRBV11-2	ASTTGYLSYNEQF
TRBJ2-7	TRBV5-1	ASSLRLAGISYEQY
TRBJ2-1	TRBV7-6	ASSFPSGEQF
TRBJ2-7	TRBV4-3	ASGTGVHYEQY
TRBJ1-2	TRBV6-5	ASSYSDRSDNYGYT
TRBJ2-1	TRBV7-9	ASSLGNEQF
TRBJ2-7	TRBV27	ASSSRDSFYEQY
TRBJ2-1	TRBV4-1	ASSQGGNEQF
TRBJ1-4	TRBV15	ATSLLFGQGEKLF
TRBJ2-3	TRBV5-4	ASSLRTNDGTQY
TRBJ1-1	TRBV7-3	ASSLNRNTEAF
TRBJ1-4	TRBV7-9	ASRGGNEKLF
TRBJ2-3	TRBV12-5	ASGLGLARDTQY
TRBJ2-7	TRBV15	ATSIAGGPYEQY
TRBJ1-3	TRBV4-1	ASSQPRNTIY
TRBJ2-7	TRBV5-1	ASSLGGYEQY
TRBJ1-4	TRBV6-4	ASSEGEGIGKLF
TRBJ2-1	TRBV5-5	ASSYLAGGVDEQF
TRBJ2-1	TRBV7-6	ASSAPPGLSYSEQF